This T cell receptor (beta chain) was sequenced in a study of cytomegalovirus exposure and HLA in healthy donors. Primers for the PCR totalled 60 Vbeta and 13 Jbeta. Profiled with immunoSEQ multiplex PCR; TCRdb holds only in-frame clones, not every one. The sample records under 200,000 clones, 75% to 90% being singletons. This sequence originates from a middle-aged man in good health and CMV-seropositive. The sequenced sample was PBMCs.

The CDR3 bases are TGTGCCACCAGCAGAAACAGGGCGCGAGAGCAGTACTTC. Protein sequence: CATSRNRAREQYF. V is TRBV15 and J is TRBJ2-7; TRBD1 is a possible D gene (6 bases). Between the trimmed V and J ends, which lost 2 bases and 7 bases, there was a span of 12 bases. Germline CDR1 reads LNHNV; CDR2 reads YYDKDF (reference sequence). The CDR3 consists of 13 residues.